This TCR beta chain derives from a study of T-cell reconstitution after alpha-beta-depleted transplantation in children. This clonotype was seen many times. CDR3 length: 15 residues. Unmatched junction bases numbered 12, after V lost 5 bases and J lost 6 bases. Germline assignment: CDR1 PRHDT and CDR2 FYEKMQ (reference sequence). Unique molecular identifiers were incorporated into the prepared TCRbeta library. TCRdb ran MiXCR on the PCR reads and lists one entry per CDR3 protein. Of around 600,000 distinct CDR3 sequences in the sample, approximately 17% were seen once. Sequencing was performed on PBMCs from the stem cell graft donor, taken from the stem cell graft. This chain uses TRBV13 with TRBJ1-2, with 7 bases lining up with TRBD1. The receptor was derived from a human donor who donated a stem cell graft to a child with acute myeloid leukemia. The CDR3 DNA sequence: TGTGCCAGCAGCCTCAGGACAGGACGGGTGGATGGCTACACCTTC. This codes for CASSLRTGRVDGYTF.